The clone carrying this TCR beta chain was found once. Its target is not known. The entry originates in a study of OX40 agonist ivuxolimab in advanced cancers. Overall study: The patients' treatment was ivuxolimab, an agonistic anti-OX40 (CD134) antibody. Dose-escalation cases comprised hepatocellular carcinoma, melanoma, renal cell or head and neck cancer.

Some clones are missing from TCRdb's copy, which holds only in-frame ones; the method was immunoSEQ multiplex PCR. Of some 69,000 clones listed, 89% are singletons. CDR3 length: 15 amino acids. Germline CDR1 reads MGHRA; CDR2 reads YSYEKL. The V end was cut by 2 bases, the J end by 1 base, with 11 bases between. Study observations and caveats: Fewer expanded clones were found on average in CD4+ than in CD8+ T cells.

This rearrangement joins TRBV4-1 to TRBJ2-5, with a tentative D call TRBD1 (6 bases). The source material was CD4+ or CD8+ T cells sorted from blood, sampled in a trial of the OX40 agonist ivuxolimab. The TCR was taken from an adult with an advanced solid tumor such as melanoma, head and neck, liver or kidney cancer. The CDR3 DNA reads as TGCGCCAGCAGCCAAAGATCAGGGGTCCAAGAGACCCAGTACTTC. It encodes CASSQRSGVQETQYF.